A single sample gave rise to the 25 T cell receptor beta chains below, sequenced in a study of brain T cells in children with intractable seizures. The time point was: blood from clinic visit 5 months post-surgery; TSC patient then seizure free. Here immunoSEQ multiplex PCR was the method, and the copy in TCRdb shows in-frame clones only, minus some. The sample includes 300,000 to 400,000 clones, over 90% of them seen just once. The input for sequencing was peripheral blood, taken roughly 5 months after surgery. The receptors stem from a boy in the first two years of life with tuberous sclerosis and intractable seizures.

The CDR3: CASSYSPGANTGELFF. In nucleotides, the CDR3 is TGTGCCAGCAGTTACTCGCCAGGGGCGAACACCGGGGAGCTGTTTTTT. This rearrangement joins TRBV6-2 or TRBV6-3 to TRBJ2-2, with D possibly being TRBD1 (6 bases). V lost 0 bases to trimming and J lost 0 bases, with 8 bases between them. The CDR3 is made up of 16 amino acids. Germline assignment: CDR1 MNHEY and CDR2 SVGEGT.

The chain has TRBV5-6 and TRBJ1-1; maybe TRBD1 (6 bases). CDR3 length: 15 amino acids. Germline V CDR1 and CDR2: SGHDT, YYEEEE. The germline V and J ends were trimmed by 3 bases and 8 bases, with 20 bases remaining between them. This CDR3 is CASSWGTSGITEAFF. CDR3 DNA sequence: TGTGCCAGCAGCTGGGGGACATCGGGCATCACGGAAGCTTTCTTT.

The CDR3 coding sequence is TGCGCCAGCAGCTTGGGAGGACTACCAATTCAAGGCTACACCTTC. Its protein is CASSLGGLPIQGYTF. The chain joins TRBV5-1 to TRBJ1-2; D gene ambiguous. V lost 0 bases and J 8 bases, leaving 17 bases between the germline ends. The CDR3 consists of 15 residues. CDR1 and CDR2 (germline): SGHRS, YFSETQ.

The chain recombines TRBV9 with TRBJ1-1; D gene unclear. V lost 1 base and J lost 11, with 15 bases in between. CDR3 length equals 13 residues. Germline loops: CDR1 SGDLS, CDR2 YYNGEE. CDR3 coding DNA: TGTGCCAGCAGCGTAAACGCTGAGAACGTGGCTTTCTTT. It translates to CASSVNAENVAFF.

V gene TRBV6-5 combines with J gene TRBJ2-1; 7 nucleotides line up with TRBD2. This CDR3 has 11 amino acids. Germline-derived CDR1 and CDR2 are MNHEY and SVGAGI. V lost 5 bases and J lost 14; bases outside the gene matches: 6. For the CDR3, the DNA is TGTGCCAGCAGTAGCGGGAAGGGAGAGTTCTTC. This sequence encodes CASSSGKGEFF.

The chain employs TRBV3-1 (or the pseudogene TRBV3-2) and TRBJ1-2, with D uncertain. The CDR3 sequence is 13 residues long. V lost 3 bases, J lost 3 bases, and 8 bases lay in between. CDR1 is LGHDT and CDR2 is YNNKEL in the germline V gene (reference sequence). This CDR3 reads CASSHISDYGYTF. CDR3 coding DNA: TGTGCCAGCAGCCATATCTCCGACTATGGCTACACCTTC.

The CDR3 coding sequence is TGTGCCAGCAGCTTGGCGGCGTGGGTCGGTCCAAAACTGTTTTTT. This encodes CASSLAAWVGPKLFF. The chain has TRBV5-5 and TRBJ1-4, with D uncertain. The length of the CDR3 is 15 residues. Germline CDR1 and CDR2: SGHKS and YYEKEE (reference sequence). Trimming took off 0 bases at V and 10 bases at J, with 16 bases between the two ends. Complete variable domain (other parts from reference TRBV5-5 and TRBJ1-4): DAGVTQSPTHLIKTRGQQVTLRCSPISGHKSVSWYQQVLGQGPQFIFQYYEKEERGRGNFPDRFSARQFPNYSSELNVNALLLGDSALYLCASSLAAWVGPKLFFGSGTQLSVL.

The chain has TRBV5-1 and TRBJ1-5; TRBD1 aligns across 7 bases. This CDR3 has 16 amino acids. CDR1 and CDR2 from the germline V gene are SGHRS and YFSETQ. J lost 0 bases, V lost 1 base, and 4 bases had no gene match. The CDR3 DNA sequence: TGCGCCAGCAGCTTGACAGGGGATTATAGCAATCAGCCCCAGCATTTT. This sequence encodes CASSLTGDYSNQPQHF.

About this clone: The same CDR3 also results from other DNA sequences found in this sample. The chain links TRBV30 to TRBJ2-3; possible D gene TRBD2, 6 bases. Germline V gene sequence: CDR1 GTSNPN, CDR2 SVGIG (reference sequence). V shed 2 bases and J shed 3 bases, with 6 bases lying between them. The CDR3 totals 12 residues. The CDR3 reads CAWSSGTDTQYF. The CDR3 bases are TGTGCCTGGAGTAGCGGGACAGATACGCAGTATTTT. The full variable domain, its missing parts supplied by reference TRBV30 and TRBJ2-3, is SQTIHQWPATLVQPVGSPLSLECTVEGTSNPNLYWYRQAAGRGLQLLFYSVGIGQISSEVPQNLSASRPQDRQFILSSKKLLLSDSGFYLCAWSSGTDTQYFGPGTRLTVL.

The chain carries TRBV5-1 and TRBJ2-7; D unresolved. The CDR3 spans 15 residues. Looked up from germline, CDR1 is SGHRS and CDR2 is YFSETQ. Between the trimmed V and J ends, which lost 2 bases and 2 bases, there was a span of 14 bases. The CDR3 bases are TGCGCCAGCAGCTTAGGTTCTCATGGGCCCTACGAGCAGTACTTC. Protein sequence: CASSLGSHGPYEQYF. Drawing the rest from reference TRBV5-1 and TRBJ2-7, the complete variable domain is KAGVTQTPRYLIKTRGQQVTLSCSPISGHRSVSWYQQTPGQGLQFLFEYFSETQRNKGNFPGRFSGRQFSNSRSEMNVSTLELGDSALYLCASSLGSHGPYEQYFGPGTRLTVT.

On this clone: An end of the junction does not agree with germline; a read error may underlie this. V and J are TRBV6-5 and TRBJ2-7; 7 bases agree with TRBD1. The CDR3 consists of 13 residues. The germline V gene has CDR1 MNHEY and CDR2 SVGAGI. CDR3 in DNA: TGTGCCAGCGGTTACAGGGGCACAGTCGAGCAGTACTTC. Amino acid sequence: CASGYRGTVEQYF.

The CDR3 reads CASSLNARVGTGELFF. Written as DNA, the CDR3 is TGTGCCAGCAGCTTAAACGCCAGGGTGGGCACCGGGGAGCTGTTTTTT. This chain joins TRBV7-6 and TRBJ2-2, with D perhaps matching TRBD1 (5 bases). The CDR3 covers 16 residues. Germline V gives CDR1 SGHVS, CDR2 FNYEAQ. V was cut by 2 bases and J by 4 bases, with 14 bases left in between.

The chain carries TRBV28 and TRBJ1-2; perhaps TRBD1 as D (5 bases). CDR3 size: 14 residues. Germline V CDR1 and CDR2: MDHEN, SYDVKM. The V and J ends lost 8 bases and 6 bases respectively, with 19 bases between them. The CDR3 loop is CASSVDSLFHGYTF. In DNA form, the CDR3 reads TGTGCCAGCTCGGTCGACAGCCTCTTTCATGGCTACACCTTC.

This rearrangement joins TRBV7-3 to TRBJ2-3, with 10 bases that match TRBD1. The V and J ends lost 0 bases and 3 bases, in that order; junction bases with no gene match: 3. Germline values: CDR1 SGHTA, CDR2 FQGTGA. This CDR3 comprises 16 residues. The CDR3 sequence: CASSLTGTGVTDTQYF. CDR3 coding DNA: TGTGCCAGCAGCTTAACCGGGACAGGGGTGACAGATACGCAGTATTTT.

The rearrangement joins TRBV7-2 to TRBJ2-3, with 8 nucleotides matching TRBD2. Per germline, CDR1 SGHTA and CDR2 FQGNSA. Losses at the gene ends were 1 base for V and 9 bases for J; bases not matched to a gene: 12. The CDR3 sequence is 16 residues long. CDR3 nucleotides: TGTGCCAGCAGCTTAGTCGGCGGGGGGCAGGCAGGGACGCAGTATTTT. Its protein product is CASSLVGGGQAGTQYF.

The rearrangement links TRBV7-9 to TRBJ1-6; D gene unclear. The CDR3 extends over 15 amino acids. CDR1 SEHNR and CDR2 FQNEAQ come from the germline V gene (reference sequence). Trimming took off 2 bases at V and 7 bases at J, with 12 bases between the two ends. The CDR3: CASSLRENRNSPLHF. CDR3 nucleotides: TGTGCCAGCAGCTTACGGGAGAATAGAAATTCACCCCTCCACTTT.

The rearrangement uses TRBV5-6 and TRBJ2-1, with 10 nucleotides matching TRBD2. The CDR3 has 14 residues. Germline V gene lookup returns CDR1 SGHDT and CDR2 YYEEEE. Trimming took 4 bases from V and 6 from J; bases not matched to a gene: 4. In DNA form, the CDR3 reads TGTGCCAGCAGCCCCGGGACTAGCGCCAATGAGCAGTTCTTC. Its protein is CASSPGTSANEQFF.

The CDR3 spells CASSSVAARGYEQYF. In nucleotides, the CDR3 is TGCGCCAGCAGCTCGGTAGCGGCCCGGGGATACGAGCAGTACTTC. The rearrangement joins TRBV5-1 to TRBJ2-7, with a tentative D call TRBD2 (6 bases). The germline CDR1 and CDR2 sequences are SGHRS and YFSETQ. The CDR3 is 15 residues long. The germline V and J ends were trimmed by 3 bases and 4 bases, with 17 bases remaining between them.

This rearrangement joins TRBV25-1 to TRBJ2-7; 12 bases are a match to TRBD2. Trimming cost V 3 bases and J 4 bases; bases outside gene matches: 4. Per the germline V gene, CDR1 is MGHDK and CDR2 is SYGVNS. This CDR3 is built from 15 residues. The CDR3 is CASSEVGLAGYEQYF. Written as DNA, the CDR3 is TGTGCCAGCAGTGAGGTGGGACTAGCGGGTTACGAGCAGTACTTC.

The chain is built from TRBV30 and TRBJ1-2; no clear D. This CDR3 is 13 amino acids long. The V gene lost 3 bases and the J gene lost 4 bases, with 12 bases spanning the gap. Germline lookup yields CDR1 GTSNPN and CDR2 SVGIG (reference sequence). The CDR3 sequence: CAWSPRQIYGYTF. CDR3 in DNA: TGTGCCTGGAGCCCCCGCCAGATCTATGGCTACACCTTC.

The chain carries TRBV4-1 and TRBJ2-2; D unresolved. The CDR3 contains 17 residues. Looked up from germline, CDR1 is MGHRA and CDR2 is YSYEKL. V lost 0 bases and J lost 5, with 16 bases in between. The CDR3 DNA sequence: TGCGCCAGCAGCCAAGATAGGGTAGGGCTGGCGACCGGGGAGCTGTTTTTT. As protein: CASSQDRVGLATGELFF.

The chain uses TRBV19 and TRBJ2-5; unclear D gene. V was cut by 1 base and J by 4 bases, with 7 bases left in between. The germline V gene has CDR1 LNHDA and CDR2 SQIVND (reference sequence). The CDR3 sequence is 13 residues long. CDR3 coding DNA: TGTGCCAGTAGTATAGGAGCCGGAGAGACCCAGTACTTC. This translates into CASSIGAGETQYF. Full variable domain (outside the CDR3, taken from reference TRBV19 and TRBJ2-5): DGGITQSPKYLFRKEGQNVTLSCEQNLNHDAMYWYRQDPGQGLRLIYYSQIVNDFQKGDIAEGYSVSREKKESFPLTVTSAQKNPTAFYLCASSIGAGETQYFGPGTRLLVL.

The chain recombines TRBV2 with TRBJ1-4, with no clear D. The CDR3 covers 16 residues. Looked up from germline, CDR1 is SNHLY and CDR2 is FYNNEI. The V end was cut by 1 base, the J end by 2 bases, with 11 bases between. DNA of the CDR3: TGTGCCAGCAGTGAAGAACAGTTGGGGACTAATGAAAAACTGTTTTTT. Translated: CASSEEQLGTNEKLFF.

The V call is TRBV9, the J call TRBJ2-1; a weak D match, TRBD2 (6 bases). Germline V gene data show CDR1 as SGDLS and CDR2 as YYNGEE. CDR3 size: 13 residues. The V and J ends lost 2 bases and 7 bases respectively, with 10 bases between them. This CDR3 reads CASSVTGGNEQFF. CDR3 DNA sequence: TGTGCCAGCAGCGTCACCGGGGGAAATGAGCAGTTCTTC.

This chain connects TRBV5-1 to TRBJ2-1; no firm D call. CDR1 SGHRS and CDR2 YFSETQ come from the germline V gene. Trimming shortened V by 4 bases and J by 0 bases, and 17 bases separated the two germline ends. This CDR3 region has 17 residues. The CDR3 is CASSPDWSSGSYNEQFF. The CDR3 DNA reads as TGCGCCAGCAGCCCCGACTGGAGCTCGGGCTCCTACAATGAGCAGTTCTTC.